Listed below are T cell receptor beta chains from one sample, sequenced in a study of CD8 T cells in Susac syndrome. One entry per CDR3 protein results from TCRdb running MiXCR on the immunoSEQ multiplex PCR reads. The profile shows hundreds of thousands of distinct CDR3 sequences, around 84% of them singletons. Sequencing was done on a sample of CD8+ T cells from PBMCs. These receptors were obtained from a human donor with multiple sclerosis. The CDR3 runs from the conserved cysteine through the conserved F or W. The D gene is left open where the match is weak. Clone size appears in some rows only: once, few, many, or a class for an expanded clone.

.,.,TRBJ2-1,TRBV19,TGTGCCAGTAGTCCTGGCGGCGTTTCCTACAATGAGCAGTTCTTC,CASSPGGVSYNEQFF
.,.,TRBJ1-5,TRBV27,TGTGCCAGCAGTCCGCAGGGCGGCAATCAGCCCCAGCATTTT,CASSPQGGNQPQHF
.,.,TRBJ1-5,TRBV19,TGTGCCAGTGCCCCAGACAGGTTCAATCAGCCCCAGCATTTT,CASAPDRFNQPQHF
.,TRBD1,TRBJ2-7,TRBV28,TGTGCCAGCAGCCCCCGACAGGGGAGGTATCTCGAGCAGTACTTC,CASSPRQGRYLEQYF
.,.,TRBJ2-3,TRBV7-2,TGTGCCAGCAGCTACGTATCCGAGGTTCCCACAGATACGCAGTATTTT,CASSYVSEVPTDTQYF
.,.,TRBJ2-7,TRBV6-7,TGTGCCACCACCCCCGGCGACGGCTCCTACGAGCAGTACTTC,CATTPGDGSYEQYF
.,.,TRBJ2-1,TRBV27,TGTGCCAGCAGTTTATTCCGGGACCGTTACAATGAGCAGTTCTTC,CASSLFRDRYNEQFF
.,TRBD2,TRBJ2-2,TRBV10-3,TGTGCCATCAGTGAATCCCTAGCGGGGGGTTACACCGGGGAGCTGTTTTTT,CAISESLAGGYTGELFF
.,.,TRBJ2-7,TRBV6-5,TGTGCCAGCAGTTACTCAGTAACTAGAAGGACCTACGAGCAGTACTTC,CASSYSVTRRTYEQYF
.,TRBD1,TRBJ2-1,TRBV27,TGTGCCAGCAGGCAAACGTCAGGGGACAGAATCAATGAGCAGTTCTTC,CASRQTSGDRINEQFF
once,.,TRBJ1-1,TRBV7-8,TGTGCCAGCAGCTTAGATTACGGGGGTGGGAACACTGAAGCTTTCTTT,CASSLDYGGGNTEAFF
.,TRBD2,TRBJ2-1,TRBV7-9,TGTGCCAGCAGTTTTGCGGGACTAGCGGGAGGGCTCTCCTACAATGAGCAGTTCTTC,CASSFAGLAGGLSYNEQFF
.,.,TRBJ2-1,TRBV11-2,TGTGCCAGCAGCTTAAGGCGACAGGAGCAGTTCTTC,CASSLRRQEQFF
.,.,TRBJ1-2,TRBV10-2,TGCGCCAGCAGTGAGTCGCTCTACTTGTCTAACTATGGCTACACCTTC,CASSESLYLSNYGYTF
.,.,TRBJ1-3,TRBV3-1,TGTGCCAGCAGCCGGGACGCGACCTCTGGAAACACCATATATTTT,CASSRDATSGNTIYF
.,.,TRBJ1-5,TRBV28,TGTGCCAGCAGTGACGCGGCAGGGAACCTATATAGCAATCAGCCCCAGCATTTT,CASSDAAGNLYSNQPQHF
few,.,TRBJ2-4,TRBV6-1,TGTGCCAGCAGTGAAGTCGTAATCTTGGAGGACATTCAGTACTTC,CASSEVVILEDIQYF
.,.,TRBJ2-7,TRBV7-8,TGTGCCAGCAGCTTTAGGGTGGCGGCAGTCCACGAGCAGTACTTC,CASSFRVAAVHEQYF
.,.,TRBJ2-1,TRBV24-1,TGTGCCACCAGTGATTTTACTAGACAACAGTTCTTC,CATSDFTRQQFF
.,.,TRBJ2-7,TRBV4-1,TGCGCCAGCAGCCAAGGGCTAGCGAGCTCCTACGAGCAGTACTTC,CASSQGLASSYEQYF
few,.,TRBJ1-2,TRBV4-1,TGCGCCAGCAGCCAAGCGGAAGAGGGCTACACCTTC,CASSQAEEGYTF
.,TRBD1,TRBJ2-2,TRBV15,TGTGCCACCAGCAGAGATAGGGACAGGGGGGTGACCGGGGAGCTGTTTTTT,CATSRDRDRGVTGELFF
.,.,TRBJ2-7,TRBV12-3/TRBV12-4,TGTGCCAGCAGTTTGTCTCGGGTCTCCTACGAGCAGTACTTC,CASSLSRVSYEQYF
once,.,TRBJ2-7,TRBV7-9,TGTGCCAGCAGCCCGATGTTTGGCGAGCAGTACTTC,CASSPMFGEQYF
.,TRBD2,TRBJ2-3,TRBV20-1,TGCAGTGCTAGAGGCACGCCGGGACTAGCGGGAGGAAGGACAGATACGCAGTATTTT,CSARGTPGLAGGRTDTQYF
.,.,TRBJ1-5,TRBV2,TGTGCCAGCAGCAAGGAACGACGGGGCGATCAGCCCCAGCATTTT,CASSKERRGDQPQHF
once,TRBD2,TRBJ2-3,TRBV6-1,TGTGCCAGCAGTGAAGCCCCAGCGGGAGTCCTCCCAGATACGCAGTATTTT,CASSEAPAGVLPDTQYF
.,.,TRBJ2-1,TRBV27,TGTGCCAGCAGTTTTGTTAGGGTGTCAGGATCTGAGCAGTTCTTC,CASSFVRVSGSEQFF
once,.,TRBJ2-7,TRBV27,TGTGCCAGCAGTTTCCGGCGGGAAAACTACGAGCAGTACTTC,CASSFRRENYEQYF
few,.,TRBJ2-1,TRBV11-1,TGTGCCAGCAGCTTGGGGCCCAAGATGGGAGATGAGCAGTTCTTC,CASSLGPKMGDEQFF
.,.,TRBJ1-2,TRBV7-8,TGTGCCAGCAGCCGCGGTAGCTATGGCTACACCTTC,CASSRGSYGYTF
few,.,TRBJ2-3,TRBV7-6,TGTGCCAGCAGCTGGGCCCGGGACGACACACCCACAGATACGCAGTATTTT,CASSWARDDTPTDTQYF
.,.,TRBJ2-2,TRBV4-1,TGCGCCAGCAGCCAAGCGGGCCGTGGGGTTAGGGAGCTGTTTTTT,CASSQAGRGVRELFF
.,.,TRBJ2-1,TRBV20-1,TGCAGTGCGGACTCCAGGATACGGCTCGGCAATGAGCAGTTCTTC,CSADSRIRLGNEQFF
.,.,TRBJ2-5,TRBV25-1,TGTGCCAGCAGTGCGGATGGGCCGCCCGAGGAGACCCAGTACTTC,CASSADGPPEETQYF
.,TRBD2,TRBJ2-1,TRBV11-2,TGTGCCAGCAGCCCAGGACTAGCTTATGAGCAGTTCTTC,CASSPGLAYEQFF
.,.,TRBJ1-5,TRBV7-9,TGTGCCAGCGGACTAAGGGGCAATCAGCCCCAGCATTTT,CASGLRGNQPQHF
.,.,TRBJ2-2,TRBV3-1,TGTGCCAGCAGCCAAGAGCGCACCGGGGAGCTGTTTTTT,CASSQERTGELFF
.,.,TRBJ2-7,TRBV2,TGTGCAACAACAGGGAACACCTACGAGCAGTACTTC,CATTGNTYEQYF
.,.,TRBJ2-3,TRBV13,TGTGCCAGCAGCTCCGGGGCCCAGGTCGGAGATACGCAGTATTTT,CASSSGAQVGDTQYF
.,.,TRBJ1-1,TRBV5-1,TGCGCCAGCAGCTGGCACCGGGACGGTAACACTGAAGCTTTCTTT,CASSWHRDGNTEAFF
.,.,TRBJ2-1,TRBV7-9,TGTGCCAGCAGCTTAGTTGGCAATGAGCAGTTCTTC,CASSLVGNEQFF
.,TRBD2,TRBJ2-5,TRBV7-9,TGTGCCAGCAGCTTAGTGGGACTAGAACAATTACAAGAGACCCAGTACTTC,CASSLVGLEQLQETQYF
.,.,TRBJ1-6,TRBV7-8,TGTGCCAGCCGCTTGAACAGGGAAAAGGCACCCCTCCACTTT,CASRLNREKAPLHF
.,.,TRBJ2-5,TRBV7-9,TGTGCCAGCAGCCCTTCGGGGCGGGGTTGGGAAGAGACCCAGTACTTC,CASSPSGRGWEETQYF
.,.,TRBJ2-1,TRBV9,TGTGCCAGCAGCCCTTTCATTTACAATGAGCAGTTCTTC,CASSPFIYNEQFF
.,.,TRBJ2-7,TRBV28,TGTGCCAGCACCGGACGAGGCTACGAGCAGTACTTC,CASTGRGYEQYF
once,.,TRBJ2-2,TRBV6-5,TGTGCCAGCAGGGAACCAGGGGGGGAGCTGTTTTTT,CASREPGGELFF
.,.,TRBJ2-7,TRBV11-1,TGTGCCAGCAGCTCAGACAAAACCTACGAGCAGTACTTC,CASSSDKTYEQYF
.,.,TRBJ1-2,TRBV29-1,TGCAGCGTCGCTTCGGGACACAGCTCCTATGGCTACACCTTC,CSVASGHSSYGYTF
.,.,TRBJ2-7,TRBV15,TGTGCCACCAGCAGAGACAGGTTCGACGAGCAGTACTTC,CATSRDRFDEQYF
.,.,TRBJ2-1,TRBV18,TGTGCCAGCTCATCTTCCCACATAATTGAGCAGTTCTTC,CASSSSHIIEQFF
once,.,TRBJ2-1,TRBV6-6,TGTGCCAGCCTCGGCAGCGACTCCTACAATGAGCAGTTCTTC,CASLGSDSYNEQFF
few,.,TRBJ2-1,TRBV27,TGTGCCAGCAGTTCCCTGGACTCCTACTACGAGTTCTTC,CASSSLDSYYEFF
.,TRBD2,TRBJ2-3,TRBV29-1,TGCAGCGTTGAAGGGGGGACTAGCGGGAGTGGGGCAGATACGCAGTATTTT,CSVEGGTSGSGADTQYF
.,.,TRBJ2-3,TRBV27,TGTGCCAGCAGTTTAAGGGACCCCAGGGACGTCACAGATACGCAGTATTTT,CASSLRDPRDVTDTQYF
.,.,TRBJ2-4,TRBV28,TGTGCCAGCAGGGGCCGGACTATGAACATTCAGTACTTC,CASRGRTMNIQYF